This entry describes one T cell receptor beta chain. What it binds is unknown. Sequencing was performed with immunoSEQ multiplex PCR; in TCRdb, only in-frame clones are kept and a portion is missing. The data contain about 3,000 clones, roughly 90% of them singletons. Germline loops: CDR1 MDHEN, CDR2 SYDVKM. The CDR3 is 11 amino acids. Germline trimming cut 9 bases from V and 6 bases from J; bases unmatched to any gene: 4. The time point was: neoterminal ileum biopsy at postoperative endoscopy, about 6 months after surgery. This record comes from a study of T cell repertoires in ileal Crohn's disease. Across the whole study: Surgery for a complication: stricturing in around 60%, penetrating in about 40%. M6 samples are neoterminal ileum biopsies from postoperative colonoscopy. Study-level results: Compared with CD4 T cells, sorted CD8 cells carried more expanded clones. Clonality above 26.8% at surgery always came with endoscopic recurrence.

The chain has TRBV28 and TRBJ2-7, with TRBD1 matching over 8 bases. The sequence came from an adult with Crohn's disease. What was sequenced was ileal tissue. CDR3 residues: CASNTGGEQYF. The CDR3 bases are TGTGCCAGTAACACAGGGGGCGAGCAGTACTTC. Variable domain in full (rest from reference TRBV28 and TRBJ2-7): DVKVTQSSRYLVKRTGEKVFLECVQDMDHENMFWYRQDPGLGLRLIYFSYDVKMKEKGDIPEGYSVSREKKERFSLILESASTNQTSMYLCASNTGGEQYFGPGTRLTVT.